The 9 T cell receptor beta chains below were found in one sample sequenced in a study of cytomegalovirus exposure and HLA in healthy donors (dated by TCRdb to 2017 to 2019). The library was built by means of the immunoSEQ multiplex PCR assay. TCRdb provides this immuneACCESS table in a form limited to in-frame rearrangements. Some clones are lacking; in checked studies, under half of them reflect an unresolved V gene, and why the rest are absent is not known. This sample gives 300,000 to 400,000 clones in total; 86% of them show up just once. The ten largest make up about 0.8% of the sample. Sample: PBMCs. These receptor sequences come from a woman between 18 and 30 years old in good health and CMV-seronegative.

The chain uses TRBV5-1 and TRBJ2-5, with TRBD2 as a possible D gene (6 bases). V was cut by 1 base and J by 2 bases, with 9 bases left in between. The CDR3 has 14 amino acids. Germline V gene lookup returns CDR1 SGHRS and CDR2 YFSETQ. The chain's CDR3 is CASSLRDSQETQYF. The CDR3 nucleotides read TGCGCCAGCAGCTTGCGGGACTCACAAGAGACCCAGTACTTC.

This clone has a single count. V and J are TRBV6-5 and TRBJ1-2, with TRBD1 matching 7 bases. The CDR3 length is 15 residues. After removal of 2 bases from V and 7 bases from J, the junction contained 10 bases not matched to a gene. Germline CDR1 and CDR2: MNHEY and SVGAGI. Here the CDR3 reads CASSYDREVMAGYTF. DNA for the CDR3: TGTGCCAGCAGTTACGACAGGGAGGTTATGGCTGGCTACACCTTC.

The CDR3 here is CASINRDREVLDGYTF. In nucleotides, the CDR3 is TGTGCCAGCATTAACCGGGACAGGGAAGTTCTCGATGGCTACACCTTC. This rearrangement joins TRBV7-9 to TRBJ1-2; the match to TRBD1 covers 9 bases. CDR1 is SEHNR, CDR2 FQNEAQ, per germline (reference sequence). The junction had 15 bases not matched to a gene; V was cut back by 7 bases and J by 6 bases. The CDR3 length is 16 residues.

J is TRBJ2-5 and V is TRBV28, with D tentatively TRBD1 (7 bases). Germline lookup yields CDR1 MDHEN and CDR2 SYDVKM. The CDR3 contains 13 residues. With 6 bases removed from V and 2 bases from J, the gap between germline ends came to 10 bases. CDR3 region: CASRRGQQETQYF. CDR3 bases: TGTGCCAGCAGGCGGGGACAGCAAGAGACCCAGTACTTC.

The rearrangement links TRBV10-3 to TRBJ2-3; D remains ambiguous. Trimming stripped 0 bases from V and 1 base from J, with 11 bases between. The germline CDR1 and CDR2 sequences are ENHRY and SYGVKD. This CDR3 contains 16 residues. CDR3 DNA sequence: TGTGCCATCAGTGAGTCCTACCCCAAAGGCACAGATACGCAGTATTTT. Translated: CAISESYPKGTDTQYF.

The rearrangement links TRBV5-8 to TRBJ1-2; TRBD1 matches at 8 bases. V shed 4 bases, J shed 8 bases, and the junction held 7 bases outside the gene matches. CDR1 SGHTS and CDR2 YDEGEE come from the germline V gene. The CDR3 length is 13 residues. CDR3 DNA: TGTGCCAGCAGCCGTGACAGGGGAGGCGGCTACACCTTC. Translated: CASSRDRGGGYTF.

The rearrangement uses TRBV2 and TRBJ2-1; 12 bases match TRBD2. V dropped 4 bases and J dropped 7; count of bases not matched to a gene: 5. Germline V gene data show CDR1 as SNHLY and CDR2 as FYNNEI. The length of the CDR3 is 15 residues. In DNA form, the CDR3 reads TGTGCCAGCAGTGCTAGCGGGAGGGCCCTGAATGAGCAGTTCTTC. Amino acid sequence: CASSASGRALNEQFF.

The CDR3 sequence: CASSQEGTSGRAADTQYF. CDR3 sequence (DNA): TGCGCCAGCAGCCAAGAAGGGACTAGCGGGAGGGCCGCAGATACGCAGTATTTT. The genes are TRBV4-1 and TRBJ2-3; 16 nucleotides agree with TRBD2. This CDR3 contains 18 residues. The germline V gene has CDR1 MGHRA and CDR2 YSYEKL. Losses at the gene ends were 0 bases for V and 4 bases for J; bases not matched to a gene: 4.

This clone came up a few times. Germline and junction disagree at one end, which may indicate a read error. This chain joins TRBV28 and TRBJ2-7; D unresolved. The CDR3 has 11 amino acids. CDR1 MDHEN and CDR2 SYDVKM come from the germline V gene. CDR3 nucleotides: TGTGCCAGCAGTTCTACAGTAAATTCTCACTTC. This translates into CASSSTVNSHF.